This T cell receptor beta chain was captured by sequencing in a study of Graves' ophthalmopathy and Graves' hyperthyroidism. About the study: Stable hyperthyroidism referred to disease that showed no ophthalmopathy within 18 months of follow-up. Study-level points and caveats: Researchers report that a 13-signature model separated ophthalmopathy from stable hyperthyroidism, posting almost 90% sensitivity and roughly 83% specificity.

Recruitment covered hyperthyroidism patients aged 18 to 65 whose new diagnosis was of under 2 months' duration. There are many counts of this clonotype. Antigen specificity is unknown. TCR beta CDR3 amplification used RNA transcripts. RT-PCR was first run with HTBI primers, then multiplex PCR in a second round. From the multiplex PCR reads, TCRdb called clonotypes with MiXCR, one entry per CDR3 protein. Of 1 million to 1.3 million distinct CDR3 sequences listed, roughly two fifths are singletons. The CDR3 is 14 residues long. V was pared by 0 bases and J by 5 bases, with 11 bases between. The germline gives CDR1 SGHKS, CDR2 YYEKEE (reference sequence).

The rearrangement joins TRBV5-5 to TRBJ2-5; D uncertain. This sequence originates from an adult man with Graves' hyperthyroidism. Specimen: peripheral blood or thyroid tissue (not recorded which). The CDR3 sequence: CASSLEWAGETQYF. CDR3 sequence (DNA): TGTGCCAGCAGCTTGGAATGGGCCGGGGAGACCCAGTACTTC.